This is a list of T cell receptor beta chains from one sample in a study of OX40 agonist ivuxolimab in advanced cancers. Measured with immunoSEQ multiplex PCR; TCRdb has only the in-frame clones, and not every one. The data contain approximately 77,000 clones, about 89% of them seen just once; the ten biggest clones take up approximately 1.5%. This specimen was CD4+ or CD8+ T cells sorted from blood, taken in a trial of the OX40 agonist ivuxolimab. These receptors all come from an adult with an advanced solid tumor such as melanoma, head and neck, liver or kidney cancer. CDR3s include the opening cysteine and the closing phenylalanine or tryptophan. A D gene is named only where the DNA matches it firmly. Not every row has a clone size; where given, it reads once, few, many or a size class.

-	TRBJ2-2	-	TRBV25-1	TGTGCCAGCAGACAGTCTGCCGGGGAGCTGTTTTTT	CASRQSAGELFF
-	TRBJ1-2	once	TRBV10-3	TGTGCCATCAGTGAGTCCTTTCGAGGGGGTGAGGCTGGCTACACCTTC	CAISESFRGGEAGYTF
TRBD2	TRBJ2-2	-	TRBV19	TGTGCCAGTAGTGATGGGGGAGGGCCAACCGGGGAGCTGTTTTTT	CASSDGGGPTGELFF
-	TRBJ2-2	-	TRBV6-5	TGTGCCAGCAGGGAGACGAACACCGGGGAGCTGTTTTTT	CASRETNTGELFF
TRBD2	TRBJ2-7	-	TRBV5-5	TGTGCCAGCAGCCAAGGACTAGCGAGCTCCTACGAGCAGTACTTC	CASSQGLASSYEQYF
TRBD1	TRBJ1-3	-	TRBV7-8	TGTGCCAGCAGCCTCGGGACAGTCCCTGGAAACACCATATATTTT	CASSLGTVPGNTIYF
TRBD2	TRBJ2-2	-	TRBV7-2	TGTGCCAGCAGCTTAGGCCGGAGACTAGCGGGAAGGCACACCGGGGAGCTGTTTTTT	CASSLGRRLAGRHTGELFF
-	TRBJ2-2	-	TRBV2	TGTGCCAGCTGGCTAGGTGGAGTCGGGGAGCTGTTTTTT	CASWLGGVGELFF
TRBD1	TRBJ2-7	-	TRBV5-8	TGTGCCAGCAGCTTGACAGGGGGCGAGCAGTACTTC	CASSLTGGEQYF
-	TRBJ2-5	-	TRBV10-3	TGTGCCATCAGTCCGGACTTCCCAGAGACCCAGTACTTC	CAISPDFPETQYF
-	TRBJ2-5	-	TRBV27	TGTGCCAGCAGTTTGGTCAGCCAAGAGACCCAGTACTTC	CASSLVSQETQYF
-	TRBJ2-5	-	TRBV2	TGTGCCAGCAGTGGGGTCAGGAGAGAAGAGACCCAGTACTTC	CASSGVRREETQYF
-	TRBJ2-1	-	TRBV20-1	TGCAGTGCTAAACGAGATGAGCAGTTCTTC	CSAKRDEQFF
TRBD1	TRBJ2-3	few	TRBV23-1	TGCGCCAGCAGCACCGGGACAGGGGGCCCAGATACGCAGTATTTT	CASSTGTGGPDTQYF